The 23 T cell receptor beta chains below come from one sample, sequenced in a study of cytotoxic CD8 clonotypes in ibrutinib-treated CLL. Assay: immunoSEQ multiplex PCR; the TCRdb copy retains only in-frame clones and omits some. The sample carries some 61,000 clones, around 68% recorded once. Specimen: PBMCs, collected after 12 months of ibrutinib treatment. These receptor sequences come from a human donor with chronic lymphocytic leukemia.

The chain links TRBV14 to TRBJ1-4; no reliable D call. Trimming left V 4 bases short and J 7 bases short, with 19 bases between. This CDR3 comprises 16 residues. Germline CDR1 is SGHDN and CDR2 is FVKESK. As DNA, the CDR3 is TGTGCCAGCAGCCTGACCCAAGCGGGGTTGGGTGAAAAACTGTTTTTT. This sequence encodes CASSLTQAGLGEKLFF.

V usage is TRBV7-2 and J usage is TRBJ2-3, with D perhaps TRBD1 (5 bases). The CDR3 has 15 residues. Trimming took 8 bases from V and 0 from J, leaving 15 bases between them. CDR1 SGHTA and CDR2 FQGNSA come from the germline V gene. As DNA, the CDR3 is TGTGCCAGCGCCCGACAGACCCTAAGCACAGATACGCAGTATTTT. The encoded protein is CASARQTLSTDTQYF.

This chain links TRBV28 with TRBJ2-7; D could derive from TRBD1 or TRBD2 (6 bases each). CDR3 length equals 15 residues. The V end lost 4 bases, the J end lost 4 bases, and 17 bases lay between the germline ends. The germline CDR1 and CDR2 sequences are MDHEN and SYDVKM. The CDR3 coding sequence is TGTGCCAGCAGTTCGCCAGGGGAGGAGGGATACGAGCAGTACTTC. Its protein product is CASSSPGEEGYEQYF. Together with reference TRBV28 and TRBJ2-7, the CDR3 gives the full variable domain: DVKVTQSSRYLVKRTGEKVFLECVQDMDHENMFWYRQDPGLGLRLIYFSYDVKMKEKGDIPEGYSVSREKKERFSLILESASTNQTSMYLCASSSPGEEGYEQYFGPGTRLTVT.

The chain links TRBV9 to TRBJ1-2, with D perhaps matching TRBD1 (6 bases). The V end lost 4 bases, the J end lost 5 bases, and 12 bases lay between the germline ends. This CDR3 comprises 13 residues. Germline V gene lookup returns CDR1 SGDLS and CDR2 YYNGEE. The CDR3 loop reads CASSPDRHYGYTF. CDR3 nucleotide sequence: TGTGCCAGCAGCCCGGACAGACATTATGGCTACACCTTC.

This chain joins TRBV5-1 and TRBJ1-4, with D maybe TRBD1 (6 bases). V dropped 5 bases and J dropped 3 bases, with 14 bases sitting between them. CDR3 size: 15 residues. Germline V CDR1 and CDR2: SGHRS, YFSETQ. For the CDR3, the DNA is TGCGCCAGCAGTTCAACAGGGCATCCTAATGAAAAACTGTTTTTT. Its translation is CASSSTGHPNEKLFF.

The rearrangement joins TRBV6-6 to TRBJ2-2; perhaps TRBD1 as D (6 bases). V was cut by 7 bases and J by 4 bases, with 10 bases left in between. The CDR3 sequence is 13 residues long. The germline CDR1 and CDR2 sequences are MNHNY and SVGAGI (reference sequence). In nucleotides, the CDR3 is TGTGCCAGCAAGGGGGTGGGCACCGGGGAGCTGTTTTTT. Its translation: CASKGVGTGELFF.

The rearrangement uses TRBV9 and TRBJ1-5; the match to TRBD1 covers 7 bases. The V gene end was trimmed by 0 bases and the J gene end by 2 bases; junction bases not matched to a gene: 2. CDR3 size: 15 residues. The germline gives CDR1 SGDLS, CDR2 YYNGEE. The CDR3 reads CASSVEGGGNQPQHF. The CDR3 DNA reads as TGTGCCAGCAGCGTAGAAGGGGGCGGCAATCAGCCCCAGCATTTT.

This clone has more than one count but fewer than ten. The genes are TRBV15 and TRBJ1-2, with 8 positions matching TRBD1. The CDR3 consists of 15 residues. Per the germline V gene, CDR1 is LNHNV and CDR2 is YYDKDF (reference sequence). With 1 base clipped from V and 7 bases from J, the junction kept 8 bases outside the gene matches. CDR3 loop: CATSRGGQGGVGYTF. DNA of the CDR3: TGTGCCACCAGCAGAGGTGGACAGGGAGGGGTTGGCTACACCTTC.

The rearrangement links TRBV11-3 to TRBJ2-1, with a tentative D call TRBD2 (5 bases). Trimming pared 5 bases from V and 2 bases from J, leaving 13 bases between. The V gene's germline CDR1 is SGHNT and CDR2 YENEEA. CDR3 size: 15 residues. The CDR3 sequence: CASSTREGPYNEQFF. CDR3 coding DNA: TGTGCCAGCAGCACCCGAGAGGGCCCCTACAATGAGCAGTTCTTC.

V and J are TRBV15 and TRBJ1-5, with 9 bases fitting TRBD1. J was trimmed by 7 bases and V by 0 bases; bases with no gene match: 4. This CDR3 is 15 amino acids long. CDR1 is LNHNV, CDR2 YYDKDF, per germline (reference sequence). This CDR3 reads CATSREQGAGQPQHF. The CDR3 DNA reads TGTGCCACCAGCAGAGAACAGGGGGCGGGACAGCCCCAGCATTTT.

The V gene is TRBV19, the J gene TRBJ1-5; D is uncertain. The CDR3 has 15 residues. V shed 1 base and J shed 3 bases, with 10 bases lying between them. The germline V gene has CDR1 LNHDA and CDR2 SQIVND (reference sequence). The CDR3 DNA is TGTGCCAGTAGTATAGGTTTCGGGGTCAATCAGCCCCAGCATTTT. It codes for CASSIGFGVNQPQHF.

This chain connects TRBV6-1 to TRBJ1-2, with D possibly TRBD1 on 6 matching bases. CDR3 length equals 15 residues. Trimming shortened V by 0 bases and J by 4 bases, and 12 bases separated the two germline ends. In germline, CDR1 is MNHNS, CDR2 SASEGT. The CDR3 spells CASSEASQGLYGYTF. CDR3 DNA sequence: TGTGCCAGCAGTGAAGCTTCACAGGGTCTCTATGGCTACACCTTC.

This chain uses TRBV7-2 with TRBJ1-5; 11 bases are a match to TRBD1. Per germline, CDR1 SGHTA and CDR2 FQGNSA. The CDR3 has 14 residues. With 2 bases clipped from V and 11 bases from J, the junction kept 5 bases outside the gene matches. The CDR3 region is CASSLRDRGSTQHF. CDR3 sequence (DNA): TGTGCCAGCAGCTTACGGGACAGGGGGTCGACCCAGCATTTT.

The chain uses TRBV27 and TRBJ1-3; D ambiguous. The CDR3 is made up of 13 amino acids. Trimming shortened V by 2 bases and J by 1 base, and 3 bases separated the two germline ends. Germline V CDR1 and CDR2: MNHEY, SMNVEV (reference sequence). The DNA for the CDR3 is TGTGCCAGCAGTTTAAGGTCTGGAAACACCATATATTTT. It codes for CASSLRSGNTIYF.

The rearrangement joins TRBV7-9 to TRBJ2-3, with no clear D. This CDR3 has 17 amino acids. Germline V gene data show CDR1 as SEHNR and CDR2 as FQNEAQ (reference sequence). The V and J ends lost 1 base and 0 bases respectively, with 14 bases between them. This chain's CDR3 is CASSLGVGDSSTDTQYF. DNA for the CDR3: TGTGCCAGCAGCTTAGGAGTTGGTGATTCTAGCACAGATACGCAGTATTTT.

This clone occurred once. The chain employs TRBV7-9 and TRBJ1-1; D perhaps matches TRBD1 (5 bases). CDR3 size: 15 residues. V was clipped by 1 base and J by 4 bases, with 13 bases between them. Germline V gene lookup returns CDR1 SEHNR and CDR2 FQNEAQ (reference sequence). The CDR3 spells CASSLEGQGGTEAFF. In DNA, the CDR3 is TGTGCCAGCAGCTTAGAGGGGCAGGGTGGCACTGAAGCTTTCTTT.

The CDR3 nucleotides are TGTGCCAGCAGTGGACGCCGCAATCAGCCCCAGCATTTT. Its translation is CASSGRRNQPQHF. The genes are TRBV6-5 and TRBJ1-5; no definite D call. The CDR3 has 13 amino acids. V lost 5 bases, J lost 2 bases, and 7 bases lay in between. Germline assignment: CDR1 MNHEY and CDR2 SVGAGI.

V is TRBV19 and J is TRBJ1-5; D is possibly TRBD1 (5 bases). Germline V lookup: CDR1 LNHDA, CDR2 SQIVND (reference sequence). Between the trimmed V and J ends, which lost 2 bases and 0 bases, there was a span of 20 bases. This CDR3 is 19 amino acids long. The CDR3 coding sequence is TGTGCCAGTAGTATATCAAGAGGGGCGCGTGCCTTTAGCAATCAGCCCCAGCATTTT. It is translated as CASSISRGARAFSNQPQHF.

The chain uses TRBV4-3 and TRBJ2-7; a weak D match, TRBD1 (6 bases). CDR3 size: 16 residues. Trimming took off 0 bases at V and 2 bases at J, with 14 bases between the two ends. Germline V gene data show CDR1 as LGHNA and CDR2 as YSLEER. The CDR3 loop reads CASSQDLRGFPYEQYF. DNA for the CDR3: TGCGCCAGCAGCCAAGATCTCAGGGGATTTCCCTACGAGCAGTACTTC.

The chain has TRBV28 and TRBJ1-1; D call uncertain. This CDR3 region has 12 residues. Germline V lookup: CDR1 MDHEN, CDR2 SYDVKM. V was cut by 1 base and J by 3 bases, with 3 bases left in between. The CDR3 nucleotides read TGTGCCAGCAGTTTATTAGACACTGAAGCTTTCTTT. This codes for CASSLLDTEAFF.

This clone turned up a few times. Other DNA sequences of this sample code for an identical CDR3. The genes are TRBV5-1 and TRBJ1-4, with 9 bases lining up with TRBD1. Germline V gene data show CDR1 as SGHRS and CDR2 as YFSETQ. With 2 bases clipped from V and 7 bases from J, the junction kept 3 bases outside the gene matches. The CDR3 spans 14 residues. The CDR3 region is CASSLQGAGEKLFF. CDR3 sequence (DNA): TGCGCCAGCAGCTTACAGGGGGCCGGTGAAAAACTGTTTTTT. The variable domain in full, completed from reference TRBV5-1 and TRBJ1-4, reads KAGVTQTPRYLIKTRGQQVTLSCSPISGHRSVSWYQQTPGQGLQFLFEYFSETQRNKGNFPGRFSGRQFSNSRSEMNVSTLELGDSALYLCASSLQGAGEKLFFGSGTQLSVL.

The chain joins TRBV5-1 to TRBJ1-5; D remains unclear. V dropped 0 bases and J dropped 0 bases, with 13 bases sitting between them. Per the germline V gene, CDR1 is SGHRS and CDR2 is YFSETQ. The CDR3 is 17 residues long. The CDR3 DNA reads TGCGCCAGCAGCTTGGAGCCCAGCGGCAGTAGCAATCAGCCCCAGCATTTT. It codes for CASSLEPSGSSNQPQHF.

V is TRBV28 and J is TRBJ2-7; TRBD2 might be the D (5 bases). The CDR3 extends over 15 amino acids. Trimming shortened V by 7 bases and J by 1 base, and 17 bases separated the two germline ends. Germline lookup yields CDR1 MDHEN and CDR2 SYDVKM. CDR3 DNA: TGTGCCAGCACCCCCTGGGGTAGCGCTTCCTACGAGCAGTACTTC. Amino acid sequence: CASTPWGSASYEQYF.